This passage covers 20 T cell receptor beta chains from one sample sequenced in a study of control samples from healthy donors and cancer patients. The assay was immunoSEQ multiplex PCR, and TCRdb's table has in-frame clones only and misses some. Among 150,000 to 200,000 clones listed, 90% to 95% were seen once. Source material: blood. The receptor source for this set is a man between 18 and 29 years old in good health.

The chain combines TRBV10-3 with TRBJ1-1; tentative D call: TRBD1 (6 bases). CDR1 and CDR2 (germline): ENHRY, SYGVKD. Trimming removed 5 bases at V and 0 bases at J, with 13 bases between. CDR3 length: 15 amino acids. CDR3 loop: CAISKYDRLNTEAFF. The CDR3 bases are TGTGCCATCAGTAAGTATGACAGGTTGAACACTGAAGCTTTCTTT.

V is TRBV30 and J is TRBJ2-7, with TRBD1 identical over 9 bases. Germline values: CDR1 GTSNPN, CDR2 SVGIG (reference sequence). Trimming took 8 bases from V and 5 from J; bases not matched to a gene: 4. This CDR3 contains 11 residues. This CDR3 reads CAGQGMNEQYF. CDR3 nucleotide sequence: TGTGCCGGACAGGGGATGAACGAGCAGTACTTC.

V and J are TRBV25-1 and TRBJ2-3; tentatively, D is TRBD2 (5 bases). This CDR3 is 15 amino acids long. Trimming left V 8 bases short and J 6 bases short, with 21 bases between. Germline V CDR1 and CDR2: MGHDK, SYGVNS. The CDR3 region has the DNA TGTGCCAGCCGGACGGGAAGAGACACGAGGGATACGCAGTATTTT. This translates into CASRTGRDTRDTQYF.

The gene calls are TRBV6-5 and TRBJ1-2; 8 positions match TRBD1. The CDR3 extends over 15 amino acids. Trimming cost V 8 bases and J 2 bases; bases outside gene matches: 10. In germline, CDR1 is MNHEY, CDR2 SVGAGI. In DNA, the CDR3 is TGTGCCAGCTCCCAGACAGGGGTAAAGAACTATGGCTACACCTTC. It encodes CASSQTGVKNYGYTF.

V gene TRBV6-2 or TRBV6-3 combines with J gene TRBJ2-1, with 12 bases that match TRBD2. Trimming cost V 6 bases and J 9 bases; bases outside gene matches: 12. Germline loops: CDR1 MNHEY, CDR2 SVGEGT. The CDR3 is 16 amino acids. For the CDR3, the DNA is TGTGCCAGCAGCCCCCGGGCTAGCGGGGGGGCAAGTGAGCAGTTCTTC. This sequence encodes CASSPRASGGASEQFF.

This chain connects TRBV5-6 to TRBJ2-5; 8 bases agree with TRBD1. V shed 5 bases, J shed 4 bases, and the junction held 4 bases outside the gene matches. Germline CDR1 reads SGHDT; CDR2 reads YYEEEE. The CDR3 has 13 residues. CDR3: CASSTGGGETQYF. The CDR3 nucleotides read TGTGCCAGCAGTACAGGGGGAGGAGAGACCCAGTACTTC.

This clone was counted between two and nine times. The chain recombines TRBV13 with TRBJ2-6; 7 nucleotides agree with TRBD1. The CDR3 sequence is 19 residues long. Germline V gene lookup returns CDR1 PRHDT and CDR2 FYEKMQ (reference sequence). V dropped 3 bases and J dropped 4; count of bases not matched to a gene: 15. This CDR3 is CASSFGSRDSLTGANVLTF. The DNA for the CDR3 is TGTGCCAGCAGCTTTGGTTCAAGGGACAGTCTAACCGGGGCCAACGTCCTGACTTTC.

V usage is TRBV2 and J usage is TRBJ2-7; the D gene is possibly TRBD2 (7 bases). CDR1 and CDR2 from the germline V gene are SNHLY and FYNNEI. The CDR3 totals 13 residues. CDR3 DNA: TGTGCTTCCCAAAGGGGGGGCAGTTACGAGCAGTACTTC. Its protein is CASQRGGSYEQYF.

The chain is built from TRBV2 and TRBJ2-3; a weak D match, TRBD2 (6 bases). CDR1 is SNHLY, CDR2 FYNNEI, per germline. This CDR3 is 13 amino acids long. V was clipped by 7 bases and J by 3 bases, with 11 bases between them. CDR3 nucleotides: TGTGCCAGCACTAGCGCAGGGACAGATACGCAGTATTTT. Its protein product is CASTSAGTDTQYF.

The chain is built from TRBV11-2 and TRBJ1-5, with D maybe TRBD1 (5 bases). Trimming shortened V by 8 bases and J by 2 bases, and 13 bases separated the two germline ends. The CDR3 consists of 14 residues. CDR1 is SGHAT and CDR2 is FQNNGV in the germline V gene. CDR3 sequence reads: CASPSDTCNQPQHF. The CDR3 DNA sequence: TGTGCCAGCCCCTCGGACACCTGCAATCAGCCCCAGCATTTT.

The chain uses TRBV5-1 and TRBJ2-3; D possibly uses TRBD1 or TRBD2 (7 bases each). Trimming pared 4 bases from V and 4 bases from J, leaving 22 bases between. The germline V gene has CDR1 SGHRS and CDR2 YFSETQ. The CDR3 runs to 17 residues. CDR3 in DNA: TGCGCCAGCAGCGAGGGGGGGGTTCAAGGGGGCCCAGATACGCAGTATTTT. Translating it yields CASSEGGVQGGPDTQYF.

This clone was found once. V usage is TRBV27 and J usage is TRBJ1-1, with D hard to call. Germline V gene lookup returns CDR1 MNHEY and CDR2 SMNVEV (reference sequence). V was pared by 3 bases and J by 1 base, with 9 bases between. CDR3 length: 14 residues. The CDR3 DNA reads TGTGCCAGCAGTTTTATCTCACGGAACACTGAAGCTTTCTTT. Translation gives CASSFISRNTEAFF.

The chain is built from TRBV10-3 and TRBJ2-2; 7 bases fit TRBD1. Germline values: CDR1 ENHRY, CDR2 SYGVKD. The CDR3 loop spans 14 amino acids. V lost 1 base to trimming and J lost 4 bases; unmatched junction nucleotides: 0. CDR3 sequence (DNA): TGTGCCATCAGTGAGTACAGGGGCACCGGGGAGCTGTTTTTT. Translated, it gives CAISEYRGTGELFF.

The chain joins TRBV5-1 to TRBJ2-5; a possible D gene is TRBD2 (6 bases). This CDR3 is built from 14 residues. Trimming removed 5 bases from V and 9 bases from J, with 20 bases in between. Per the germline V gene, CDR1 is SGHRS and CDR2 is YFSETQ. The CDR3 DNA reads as TGCGCCAGCAGGCTAGCCTTAAACTGGGAGGCCCAGTACTTC. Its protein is CASRLALNWEAQYF.

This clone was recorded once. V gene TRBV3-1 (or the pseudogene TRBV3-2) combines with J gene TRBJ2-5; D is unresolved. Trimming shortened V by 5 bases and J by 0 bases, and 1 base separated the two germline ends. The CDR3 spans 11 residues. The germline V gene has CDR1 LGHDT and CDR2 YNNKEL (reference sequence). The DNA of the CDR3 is TGTGCCAGCAGCAACCAAGAGACCCAGTACTTC. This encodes CASSNQETQYF.

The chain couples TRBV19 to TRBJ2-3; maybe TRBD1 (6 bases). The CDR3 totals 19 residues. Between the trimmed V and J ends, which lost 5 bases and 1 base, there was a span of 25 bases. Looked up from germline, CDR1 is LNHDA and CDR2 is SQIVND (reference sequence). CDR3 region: CASSPTSFSAYRGTDTQYF. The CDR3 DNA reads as TGTGCCAGTAGTCCCACATCGTTCTCAGCTTACAGGGGCACAGATACGCAGTATTTT.

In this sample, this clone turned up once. CDR3 amino acids: CASSPERTEAFF. In nucleotides, the CDR3 is TGTGCCAGCTCACCAGAGAGGACTGAAGCTTTCTTT. The V gene is TRBV18, the J gene TRBJ1-1; D gene unclear. V gave up 2 bases and J gave up 5 bases, with 6 bases separating them. CDR1 is KGHSH and CDR2 is LQKENI in the germline V gene. This CDR3 is built from 12 residues.

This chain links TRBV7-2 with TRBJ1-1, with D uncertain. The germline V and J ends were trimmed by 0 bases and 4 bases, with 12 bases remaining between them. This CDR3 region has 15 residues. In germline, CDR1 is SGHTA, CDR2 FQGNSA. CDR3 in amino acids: CASSLAGLGSTEAFF. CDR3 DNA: TGTGCCAGCAGCTTAGCGGGCTTAGGGAGCACTGAAGCTTTCTTT.

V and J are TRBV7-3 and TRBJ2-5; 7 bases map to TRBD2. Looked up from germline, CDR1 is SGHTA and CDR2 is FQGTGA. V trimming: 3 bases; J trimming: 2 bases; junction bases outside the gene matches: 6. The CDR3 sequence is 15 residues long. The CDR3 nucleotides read TGTGCCAGCAGCTTCCTGGGACTAAAACAAGAGACCCAGTACTTC. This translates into CASSFLGLKQETQYF.

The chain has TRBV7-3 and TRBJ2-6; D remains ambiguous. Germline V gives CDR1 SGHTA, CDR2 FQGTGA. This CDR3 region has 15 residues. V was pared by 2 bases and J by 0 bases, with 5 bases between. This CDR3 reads CASSLGISGANVLTF. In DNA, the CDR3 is TGTGCCAGCAGCTTAGGAATCTCTGGGGCCAACGTCCTGACTTTC.